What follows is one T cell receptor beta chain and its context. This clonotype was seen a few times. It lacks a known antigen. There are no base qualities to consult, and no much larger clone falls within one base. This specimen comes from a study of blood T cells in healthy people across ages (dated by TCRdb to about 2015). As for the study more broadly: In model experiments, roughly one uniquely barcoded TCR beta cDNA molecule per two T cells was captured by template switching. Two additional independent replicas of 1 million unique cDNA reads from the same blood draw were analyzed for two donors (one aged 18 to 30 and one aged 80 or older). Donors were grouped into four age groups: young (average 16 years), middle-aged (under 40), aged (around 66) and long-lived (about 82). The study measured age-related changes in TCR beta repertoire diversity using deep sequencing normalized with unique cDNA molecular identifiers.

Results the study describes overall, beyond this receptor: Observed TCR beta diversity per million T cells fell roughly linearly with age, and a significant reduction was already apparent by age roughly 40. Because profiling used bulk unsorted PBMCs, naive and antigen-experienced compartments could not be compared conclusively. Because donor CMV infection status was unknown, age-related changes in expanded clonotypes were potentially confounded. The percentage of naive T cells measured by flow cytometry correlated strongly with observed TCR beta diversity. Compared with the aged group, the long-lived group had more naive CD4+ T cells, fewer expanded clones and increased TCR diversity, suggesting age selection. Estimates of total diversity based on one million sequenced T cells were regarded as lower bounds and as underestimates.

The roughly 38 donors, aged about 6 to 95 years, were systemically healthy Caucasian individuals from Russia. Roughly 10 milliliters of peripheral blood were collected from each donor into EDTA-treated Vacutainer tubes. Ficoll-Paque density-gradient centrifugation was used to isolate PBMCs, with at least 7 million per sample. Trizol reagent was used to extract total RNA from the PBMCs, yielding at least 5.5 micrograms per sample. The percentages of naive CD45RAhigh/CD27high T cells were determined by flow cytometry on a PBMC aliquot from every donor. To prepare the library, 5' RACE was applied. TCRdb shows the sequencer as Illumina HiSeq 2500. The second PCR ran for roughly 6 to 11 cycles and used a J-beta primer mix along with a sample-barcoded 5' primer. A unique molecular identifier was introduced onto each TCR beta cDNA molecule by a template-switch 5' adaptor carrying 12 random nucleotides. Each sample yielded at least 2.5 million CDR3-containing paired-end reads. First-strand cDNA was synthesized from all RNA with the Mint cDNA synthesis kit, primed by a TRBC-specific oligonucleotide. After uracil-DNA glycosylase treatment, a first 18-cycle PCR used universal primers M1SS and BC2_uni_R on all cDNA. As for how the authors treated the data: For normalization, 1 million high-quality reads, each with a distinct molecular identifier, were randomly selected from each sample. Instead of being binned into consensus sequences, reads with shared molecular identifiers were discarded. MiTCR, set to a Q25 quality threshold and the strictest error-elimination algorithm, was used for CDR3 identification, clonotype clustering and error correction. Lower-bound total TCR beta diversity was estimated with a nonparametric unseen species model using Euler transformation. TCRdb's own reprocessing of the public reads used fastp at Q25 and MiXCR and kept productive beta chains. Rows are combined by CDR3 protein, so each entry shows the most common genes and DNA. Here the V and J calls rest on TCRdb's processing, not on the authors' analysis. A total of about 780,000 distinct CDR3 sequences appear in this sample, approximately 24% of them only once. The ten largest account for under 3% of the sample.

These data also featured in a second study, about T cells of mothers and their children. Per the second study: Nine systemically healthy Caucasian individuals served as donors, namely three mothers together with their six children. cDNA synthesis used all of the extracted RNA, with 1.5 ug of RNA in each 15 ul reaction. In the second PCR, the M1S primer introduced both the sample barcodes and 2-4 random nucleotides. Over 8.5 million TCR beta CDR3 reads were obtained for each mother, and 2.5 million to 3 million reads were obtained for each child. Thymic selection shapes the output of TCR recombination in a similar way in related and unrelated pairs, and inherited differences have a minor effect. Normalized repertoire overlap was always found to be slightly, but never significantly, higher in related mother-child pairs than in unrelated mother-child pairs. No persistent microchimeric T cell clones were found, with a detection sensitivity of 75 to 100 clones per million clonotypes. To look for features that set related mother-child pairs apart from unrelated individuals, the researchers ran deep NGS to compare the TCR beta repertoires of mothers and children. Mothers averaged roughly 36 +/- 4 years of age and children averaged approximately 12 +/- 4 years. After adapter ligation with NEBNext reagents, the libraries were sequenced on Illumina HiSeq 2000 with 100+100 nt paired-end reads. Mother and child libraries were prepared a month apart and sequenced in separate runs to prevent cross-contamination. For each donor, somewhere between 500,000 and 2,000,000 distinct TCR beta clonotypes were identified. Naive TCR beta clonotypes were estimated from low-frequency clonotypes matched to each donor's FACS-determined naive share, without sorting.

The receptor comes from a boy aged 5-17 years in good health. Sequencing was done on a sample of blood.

The DNA sequence is given as TGTGCCAGCAGCCGAGAACCATCCTACGAGCAGTACTTC. Protein translation: CASSREPSYEQYF. The sequence links TRBV3-1 to TRBJ2-7, with the D gene too uncertain to name. V gives up 4 bases and J gives up 1 base, and the segment between their germline ends measures 8 bases. The CDR3 starts with the cysteine, ends with the phenylalanine, and has 13 residues. Kept here is only the CDR3 DNA, which spans 39 bases and is read in frame from base 1. The germline V gene encodes CDR1 LGHDT and CDR2 YNNKEL (reference sequence).